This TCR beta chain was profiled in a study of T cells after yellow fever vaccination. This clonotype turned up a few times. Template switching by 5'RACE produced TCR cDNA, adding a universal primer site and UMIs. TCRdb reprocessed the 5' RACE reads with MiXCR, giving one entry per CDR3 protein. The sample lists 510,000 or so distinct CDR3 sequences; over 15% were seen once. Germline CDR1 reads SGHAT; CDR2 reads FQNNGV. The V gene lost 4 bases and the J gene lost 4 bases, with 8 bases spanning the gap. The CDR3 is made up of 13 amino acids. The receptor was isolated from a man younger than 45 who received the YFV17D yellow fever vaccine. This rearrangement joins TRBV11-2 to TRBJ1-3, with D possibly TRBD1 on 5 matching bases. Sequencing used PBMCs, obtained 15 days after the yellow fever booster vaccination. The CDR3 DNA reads TGTGCCAGCAGCTCCCAGGGCGGAAACACCATATATTTT. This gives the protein CASSSQGGNTIYF.